The text below deals with one T cell receptor beta chain. What it recognizes is unknown. Specified time point: inflamed ileum from the surgical specimen. TCRdb's copy holds only in-frame clones and misses some; the assay was immunoSEQ multiplex PCR. The sample carries around 3,000 clones, about 76% recorded once. The sample is drawn from a study of T cell repertoires in ileal Crohn's disease. In the study overall: Surgery for a complication: stricturing in 61%, penetrating in approximately 40%. Thiopurines (around 10) or anti-TNF agents (around 17) were given postoperatively to about half. General study findings and limits: Compared with non-smokers, active smokers at surgery showed more clonal expansions. Endoscopic recurrence occurred in every patient whose clonality exceeded 26.8%.

The germline gives CDR1 GTSNPN, CDR2 SVGIG (reference sequence). CDR3 length equals 13 residues. The germline V and J ends were trimmed by 2 bases and 3 bases, with 10 bases remaining between them. This TCR derives from an adult with Crohn's disease. This chain links TRBV30 with TRBJ2-5; D is unclear. The specimen was ileal tissue. The CDR3 is CAWSPVGEETQYF. CDR3 sequence (DNA): TGTGCCTGGAGTCCGGTAGGCGAAGAGACCCAGTACTTC. The full variable domain, with the rest looked up from reference TRBV30 and TRBJ2-5, is SQTIHQWPATLVQPVGSPLSLECTVEGTSNPNLYWYRQAAGRGLQLLFYSVGIGQISSEVPQNLSASRPQDRQFILSSKKLLLSDSGFYLCAWSPVGEETQYFGPGTRLLVL.